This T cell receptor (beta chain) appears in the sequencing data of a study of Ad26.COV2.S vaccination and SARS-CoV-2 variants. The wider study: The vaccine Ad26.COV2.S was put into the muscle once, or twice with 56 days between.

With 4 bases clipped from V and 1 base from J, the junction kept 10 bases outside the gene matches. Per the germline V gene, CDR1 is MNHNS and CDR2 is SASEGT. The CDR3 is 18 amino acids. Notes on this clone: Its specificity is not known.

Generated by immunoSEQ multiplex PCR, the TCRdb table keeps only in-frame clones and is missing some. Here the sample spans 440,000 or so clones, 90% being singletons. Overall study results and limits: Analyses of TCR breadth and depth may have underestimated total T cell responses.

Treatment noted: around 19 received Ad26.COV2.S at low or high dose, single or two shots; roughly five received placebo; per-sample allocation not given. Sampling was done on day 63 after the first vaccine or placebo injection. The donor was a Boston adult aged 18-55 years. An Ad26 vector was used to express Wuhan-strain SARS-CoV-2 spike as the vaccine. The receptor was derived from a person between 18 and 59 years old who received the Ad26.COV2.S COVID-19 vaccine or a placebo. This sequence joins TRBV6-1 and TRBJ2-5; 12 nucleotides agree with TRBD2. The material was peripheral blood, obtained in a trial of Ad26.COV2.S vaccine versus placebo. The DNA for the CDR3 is TGTGCCAGCAGTGTACGGACTAGCGGGACCCTTACCCAAGAGACCCAGTACTTC. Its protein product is CASSVRTSGTLTQETQYF.